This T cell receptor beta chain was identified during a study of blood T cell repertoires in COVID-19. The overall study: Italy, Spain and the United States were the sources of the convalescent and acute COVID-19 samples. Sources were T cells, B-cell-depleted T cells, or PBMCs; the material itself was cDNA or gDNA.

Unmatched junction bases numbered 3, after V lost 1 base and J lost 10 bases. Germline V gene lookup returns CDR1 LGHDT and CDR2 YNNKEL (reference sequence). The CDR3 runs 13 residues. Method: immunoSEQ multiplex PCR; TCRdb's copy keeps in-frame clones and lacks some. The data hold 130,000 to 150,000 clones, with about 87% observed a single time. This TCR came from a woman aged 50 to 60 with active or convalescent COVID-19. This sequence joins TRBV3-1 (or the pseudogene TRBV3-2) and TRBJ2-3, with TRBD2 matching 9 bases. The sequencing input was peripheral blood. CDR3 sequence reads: CASSQGGGGAQYF. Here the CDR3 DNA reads TGTGCCAGCAGCCAAGGAGGCGGGGGGGCGCAGTATTTT.